This TCR beta chain came from a study of CD8+CD57+ T cells in acquired aplastic anemia. The study's findings and limits: Patients and controls turned out to have 25 to 30 CD8+ CDR3 sequences in common. CD8+ Simpson's diversity showed no significant patient-control difference.

TCR beta VDJ combinations and CDR3 sequences were profiled from genomic DNA. TCRdb analysed the reads with MiXCR anew, one entry per CDR3 protein. Of some 170,000 distinct CDR3 sequences in the sample, more than 45% were seen once. About this clonotype itself: Antigen: not known.

Selection for sequencing was limited to patients who had shown CD8+CD57+ cell expansion by flow cytometry. The clonotype originates from a human donor with aplastic anemia. Sequences were obtained from sorted CD4+, CD8+, or CD8+CD57+ T cells (not recorded which) from PBMCs.

This chain's CDR3 is CASSKQGINYGYTF. The DNA of the CDR3 is TGCGCCAGCAGCAAACAGGGGATTAACTATGGCTACACCTTC. V and J are TRBV10-2 and TRBJ1-2, with TRBD1 identical over 7 bases. There are 14 residues in the CDR3. Germline V gene lookup returns CDR1 WSHSY and CDR2 SAAADI. The V segment lost 6 bases and the J segment 1 base; nucleotides outside the gene matches: 5.